The sequence of this T cell receptor beta chain was determined in a study of blood T cell repertoires in COVID-19. In the study overall: Samples came from the United States, Italy and Spain, spanning acute and convalescent COVID-19. Sample material is recorded as cDNA or gDNA derived from T cells, B-cell-depleted T cells, or PBMCs.

Original analysis: The assay estimated nucleated cells by amplifying reference gene primers. TCRdb's copy holds only in-frame clones and misses some; the assay was immunoSEQ multiplex PCR. V, J and clone size derive from that table, while D and trimming were established from the DNA sequence. The sample carries roughly 250,000 clones, roughly 84% recorded once. This TCR was sampled from a woman aged 40 to 50 with active or convalescent COVID-19. Input material: peripheral blood.

The CDR3 sequence is CASSSTLAGGTQYF. CDR3 in DNA: TGTGCCAGCAGTTCCACGCTAGCGGGAGGGACCCAGTACTTC. The rearrangement joins TRBV7-2 to TRBJ2-5; the match to TRBD2 covers 11 bases. The trim removed 6 bases at V and 7 bases at J, leaving 7 bases unmatched. The CDR3 totals 14 residues. Germline V lookup: CDR1 SGHTA, CDR2 FQGNSA.